This T cell receptor beta chain is from a study of cytomegalovirus exposure and HLA in healthy donors. General observations from the study: Follow-up analysis found HLA locus-dependent TCR association rates, highest for DRB1 and lowest for HLA-C. The productive fraction for most TCR beta V segments was about 87% or about 30% in an earlier analysis.

Concerning this clone: Its specificity is not known.

PCR was performed using 60 Vbeta and 13 Jbeta primers. Original methodology: A later analysis tallied roughly 77 million unique TCR beta chains, about 9.9 million of them shared. The repertoire was sequenced with immunoSEQ multiplex PCR; TCRdb's copy has only in-frame clones and lacks some. The V and J calls and clone size were taken over from that table, and D and trimming were inferred from the DNA. The sample lists 100,000 or so clones, about three quarters occurring once. The material sequenced was PBMCs. The source of this sequence is a man aged 30-40 years in good health and CMV-seropositive.

In DNA, the CDR3 is TGCGCCAGCAGCCAAAAACTTAGCGGGAGTTCCTACAATGAGCAGTTCTTC. It specifies CASSQKLSGSSYNEQFF. V usage is TRBV4-3 and J usage is TRBJ2-1; the match to TRBD2 covers 9 bases. Germline assignment: CDR1 LGHNA and CDR2 YSLEER. This CDR3 has 17 amino acids. The junction had 6 bases not matched to a gene; V was cut back by 2 bases and J by 1 base.